The rows below give T cell receptor beta chains drawn from one sample of a study of blood T cell repertoires in COVID-19. Clones were sequenced by immunoSEQ multiplex PCR, and TCRdb holds only the in-frame ones, with some missing. The sample records over 90,000 clones, around 87% being singletons. Sequences were obtained from peripheral blood. The receptors originated from a man between 50 and 59 years old with active or convalescent COVID-19. Both conserved end residues are part of each CDR3. D genes are given only for firm matches. Only part of the rows carry a size: once, few, many, or a class if the clone is expanded.

V: TRBV28
D: NA
size: NA
J: TRBJ1-1
CDR3: CATSLPPFGNTEAFF
DNA: TGTGCCACCTCTCTCCCACCCTTCGGGAACACTGAAGCTTTCTTT

V: TRBV28
D: NA
size: NA
J: TRBJ1-5
CDR3: CASSFAGLDQPQHF
DNA: TGTGCCAGCAGTTTCGCAGGCTTAGATCAGCCCCAGCATTTT

V: TRBV4-1
D: NA
size: NA
J: TRBJ1-4
CDR3: CASSHPRGGGSEKLFF
DNA: TGCGCCAGCAGCCACCCCCGGGGAGGGGGGAGTGAAAAACTGTTTTTT

V: TRBV7-6
D: NA
size: few
J: TRBJ1-6
CDR3: CASSLAGSNSPLHF
DNA: TGTGCCAGCAGCTTAGCAGGGAGTAATTCACCCCTCCACTTT

V: TRBV28
D: NA
size: NA
J: TRBJ2-7
CDR3: CASSSVYEQYF
DNA: TGTGCCAGCAGTTCAGTCTACGAGCAGTACTTC

V: TRBV10-3
D: NA
size: few
J: TRBJ2-7
CDR3: CAISESAYEQYF
DNA: TGTGCCATCAGTGAGTCCGCGTACGAGCAGTACTTC

V: TRBV10-3
D: TRBD1
size: NA
J: TRBJ1-4
CDR3: CAISESAGGTTNEKLFF
DNA: TGTGCCATCAGTGAGTCTGCAGGGGGCACAACTAATGAAAAACTGTTTTTT

V: TRBV4-3
D: NA
size: NA
J: TRBJ2-7
CDR3: CASSQDQKRYYEQYF
DNA: TGCGCCAGCAGCCAAGATCAGAAGCGATACTACGAGCAGTACTTC

V: TRBV4-3
D: TRBD1
size: NA
J: TRBJ1-2
CDR3: CASSHLRTGGYTF
DNA: TGCGCCAGCAGCCACCTACGGACAGGCGGCTACACCTTC

V: TRBV3-1/TRBV3-2
D: NA
size: NA
J: TRBJ2-3
CDR3: CASSRGTDTQYF
DNA: TGTGCCAGCAGCCGAGGCACAGATACGCAGTATTTT

V: TRBV6-4
D: TRBD1
size: NA
J: TRBJ1-1
CDR3: CASSDSRTGGKTEAFF
DNA: TGTGCCAGCAGTGACTCGAGGACAGGGGGCAAGACTGAAGCTTTCTTT